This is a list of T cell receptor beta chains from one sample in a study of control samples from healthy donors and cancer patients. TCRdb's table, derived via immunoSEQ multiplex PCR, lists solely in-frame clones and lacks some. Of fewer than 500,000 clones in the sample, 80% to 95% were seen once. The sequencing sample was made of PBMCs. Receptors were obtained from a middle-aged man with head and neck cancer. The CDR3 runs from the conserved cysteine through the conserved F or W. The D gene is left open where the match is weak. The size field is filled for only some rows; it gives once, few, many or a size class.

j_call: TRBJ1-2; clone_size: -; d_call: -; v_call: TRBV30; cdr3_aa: CAWRVSSGVNYGYTF; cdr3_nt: TGTGCCTGGAGGGTTAGTTCGGGGGTAAACTATGGCTACACCTTC
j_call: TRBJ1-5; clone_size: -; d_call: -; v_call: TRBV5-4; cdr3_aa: CASSSGGGADQPQHF; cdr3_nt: TGTGCCAGCAGCTCCGGCGGGGGGGCCGATCAGCCCCAGCATTTT
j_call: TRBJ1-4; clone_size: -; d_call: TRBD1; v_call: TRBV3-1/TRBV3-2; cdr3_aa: CASSRIGTGGRGKLFF; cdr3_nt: TGTGCCAGCAGCCGCATCGGGACAGGGGGCCGGGGAAAACTGTTTTTT
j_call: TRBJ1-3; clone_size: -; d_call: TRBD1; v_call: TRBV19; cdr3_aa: CASSRQGAGNTIYF; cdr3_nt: TGTGCCAGTAGTAGACAGGGCGCCGGAAACACCATATATTTT
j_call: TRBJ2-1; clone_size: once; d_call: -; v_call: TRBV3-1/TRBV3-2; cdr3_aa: CASSQGTSFGNEQFF; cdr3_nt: TGTGCCAGCAGCCAAGGGACTTCCTTCGGGAATGAGCAGTTCTTC
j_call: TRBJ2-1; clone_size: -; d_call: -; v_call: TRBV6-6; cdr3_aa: CASSSPGTGSYNEQFF; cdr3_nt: TGTGCCAGCAGTTCCCCCGGGACTGGGAGCTACAATGAGCAGTTCTTC
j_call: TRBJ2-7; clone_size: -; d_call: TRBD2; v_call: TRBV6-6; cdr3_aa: CATYGGVSYEQYF; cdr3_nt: TGTGCCACCTACGGGGGGGTTTCCTACGAGCAGTACTTC
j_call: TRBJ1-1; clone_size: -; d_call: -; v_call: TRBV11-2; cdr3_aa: CASSLDSLNTEAFF; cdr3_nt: TGTGCCAGCAGCTTAGACTCTCTGAACACTGAAGCTTTCTTT
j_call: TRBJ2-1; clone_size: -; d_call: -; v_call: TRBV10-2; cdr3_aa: CASSDLQLRRGEQFF; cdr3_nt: TGCGCCAGCAGTGACCTCCAATTGAGAAGGGGTGAGCAGTTCTTC
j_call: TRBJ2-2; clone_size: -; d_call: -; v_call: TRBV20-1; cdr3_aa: CSASPGLRSLRNTGELFF; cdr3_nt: TGCAGTGCTAGTCCGGGACTCCGGTCCCTTCGGAACACCGGGGAGCTGTTTTTT
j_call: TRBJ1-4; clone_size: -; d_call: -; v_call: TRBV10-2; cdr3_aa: CASREGFDEKLFF; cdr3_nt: TGCGCCAGCAGGGAGGGATTTGATGAAAAACTGTTTTTT
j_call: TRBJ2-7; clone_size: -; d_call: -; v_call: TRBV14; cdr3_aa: CASSQAPVIDEQYF; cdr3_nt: TGTGCCAGCAGCCAAGCCCCTGTAATAGACGAGCAGTACTTC
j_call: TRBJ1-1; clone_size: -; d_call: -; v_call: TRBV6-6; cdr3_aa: CASSLVNTEAFF; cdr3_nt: TGTGCCAGCAGCCTAGTAAACACTGAAGCTTTCTTT
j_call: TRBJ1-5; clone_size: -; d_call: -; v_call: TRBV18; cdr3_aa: CASSPVAIRGNQPQHF; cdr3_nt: TGTGCCAGCTCACCAGTAGCAATCAGGGGCAATCAGCCCCAGCATTTT
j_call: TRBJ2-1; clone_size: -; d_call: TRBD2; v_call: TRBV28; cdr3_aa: CASSSLPLAGALSNEQFF; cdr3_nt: TGTGCCAGCAGTTCCCTCCCCCTAGCGGGAGCTTTGTCTAATGAGCAGTTCTTC
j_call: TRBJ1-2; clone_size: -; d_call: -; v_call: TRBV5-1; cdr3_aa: CASSLDGSYGYTF; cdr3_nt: TGCGCCAGCAGCTTAGACGGATCTTATGGCTACACCTTC